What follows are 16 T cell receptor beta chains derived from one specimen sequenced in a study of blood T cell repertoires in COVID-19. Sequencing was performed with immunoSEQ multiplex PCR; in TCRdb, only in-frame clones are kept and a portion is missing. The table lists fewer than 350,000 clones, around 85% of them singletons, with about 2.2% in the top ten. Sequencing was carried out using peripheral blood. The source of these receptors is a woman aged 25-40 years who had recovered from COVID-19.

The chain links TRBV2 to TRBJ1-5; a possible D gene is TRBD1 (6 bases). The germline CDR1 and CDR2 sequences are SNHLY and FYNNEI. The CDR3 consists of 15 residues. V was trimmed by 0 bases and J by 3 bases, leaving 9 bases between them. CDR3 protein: CASSEARGPNQPQHF. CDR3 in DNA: TGTGCCAGCAGTGAAGCCAGGGGTCCCAATCAGCCCCAGCATTTT. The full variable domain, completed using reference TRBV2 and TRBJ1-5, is EPEVTQTPSHQVTQMGQEVILRCVPISNHLYFYWYRQILGQKVEFLVSFYNNEISEKSEIFDDQFSVERPDGSNFTLKIRSTKLEDSAMYFCASSEARGPNQPQHFGDGTRLSIL.

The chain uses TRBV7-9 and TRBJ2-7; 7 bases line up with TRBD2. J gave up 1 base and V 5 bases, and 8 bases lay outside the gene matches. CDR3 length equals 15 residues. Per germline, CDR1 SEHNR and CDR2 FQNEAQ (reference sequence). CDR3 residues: CASSPPGGRSYEQYF. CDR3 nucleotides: TGTGCCAGCAGCCCCCCGGGGGGACGGTCCTACGAGCAGTACTTC.

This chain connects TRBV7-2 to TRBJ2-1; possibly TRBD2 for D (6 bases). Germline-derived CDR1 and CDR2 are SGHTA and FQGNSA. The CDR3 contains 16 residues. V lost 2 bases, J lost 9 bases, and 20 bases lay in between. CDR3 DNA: TGTGCCAGCAGCTTAAGGGACCCAGCCGGGGGAGGTGAGCAGTTCTTC. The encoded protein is CASSLRDPAGGGEQFF.

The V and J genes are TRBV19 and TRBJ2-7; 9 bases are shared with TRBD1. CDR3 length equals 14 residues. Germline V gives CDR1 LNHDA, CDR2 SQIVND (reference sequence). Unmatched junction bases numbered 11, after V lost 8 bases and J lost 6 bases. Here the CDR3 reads CASSGKGQGGEQYF. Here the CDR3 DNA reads TGTGCCAGTTCCGGCAAGGGACAGGGTGGCGAGCAGTACTTC.

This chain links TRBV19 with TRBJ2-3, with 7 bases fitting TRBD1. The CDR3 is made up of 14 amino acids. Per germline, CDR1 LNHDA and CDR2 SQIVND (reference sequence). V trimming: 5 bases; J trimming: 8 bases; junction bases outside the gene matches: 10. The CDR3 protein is CASSLRTGGGTQYF. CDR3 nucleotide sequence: TGTGCCAGTAGTCTACGGACAGGTGGGGGTACGCAGTATTTT.

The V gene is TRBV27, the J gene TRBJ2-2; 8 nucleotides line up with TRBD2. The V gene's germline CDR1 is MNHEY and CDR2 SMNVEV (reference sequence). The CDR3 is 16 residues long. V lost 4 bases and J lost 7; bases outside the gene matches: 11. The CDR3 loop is CASSSPGLENFGELFF. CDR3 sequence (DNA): TGTGCCAGCAGTTCGCCGGGACTAGAGAATTTCGGGGAGCTGTTTTTT.

This chain's CDR3 is CASSLYGRGEDTQYF. CDR3 in DNA: TGCGCCAGCAGCTTGTACGGGAGGGGGGAAGATACGCAGTATTTT. V is TRBV5-1 and J is TRBJ2-3; 8 bases align to TRBD2. The CDR3 totals 15 residues. Germline V lookup: CDR1 SGHRS, CDR2 YFSETQ. V lost 1 base and J lost 5; bases outside the gene matches: 6.

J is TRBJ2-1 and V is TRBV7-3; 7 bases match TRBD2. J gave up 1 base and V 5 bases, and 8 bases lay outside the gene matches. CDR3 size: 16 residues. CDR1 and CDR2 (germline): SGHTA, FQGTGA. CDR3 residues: CASSPRAGESYNEQFF. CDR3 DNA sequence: TGTGCCAGCAGCCCAAGGGCGGGAGAATCCTACAATGAGCAGTTCTTC.

CDR3: CASSLDGGYEQYF. CDR3 DNA: TGTGCCAGCAGCTTAGATGGCGGCTACGAGCAGTACTTC. The rearrangement links TRBV11-2 to TRBJ2-7; D is undetermined. V dropped 0 bases and J dropped 3 bases, with 6 bases sitting between them. Germline V gene sequence: CDR1 SGHAT, CDR2 FQNNGV. This CDR3 comprises 13 residues.

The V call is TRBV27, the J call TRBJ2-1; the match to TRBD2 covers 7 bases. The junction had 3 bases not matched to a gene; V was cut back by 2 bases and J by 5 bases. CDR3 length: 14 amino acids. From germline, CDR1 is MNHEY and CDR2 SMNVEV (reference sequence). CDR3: CASSLTGGNNEQFF. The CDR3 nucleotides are TGTGCCAGCAGTTTAACGGGAGGAAACAATGAGCAGTTCTTC.

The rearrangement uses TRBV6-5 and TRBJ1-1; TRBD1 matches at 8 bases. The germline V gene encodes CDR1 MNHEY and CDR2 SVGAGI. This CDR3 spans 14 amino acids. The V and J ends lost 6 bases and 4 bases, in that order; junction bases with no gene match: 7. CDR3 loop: CASRYETGGTEAFF. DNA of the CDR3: TGTGCCAGCAGATACGAAACAGGGGGCACTGAAGCTTTCTTT.

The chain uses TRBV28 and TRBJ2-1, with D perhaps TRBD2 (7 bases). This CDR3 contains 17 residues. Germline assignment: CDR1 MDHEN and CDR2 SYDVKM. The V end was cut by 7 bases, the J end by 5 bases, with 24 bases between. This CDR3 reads CASTLSPLRGRNNEQFF. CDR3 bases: TGTGCCAGCACCCTCTCGCCCCTGCGGGGGCGTAACAATGAGCAGTTCTTC.

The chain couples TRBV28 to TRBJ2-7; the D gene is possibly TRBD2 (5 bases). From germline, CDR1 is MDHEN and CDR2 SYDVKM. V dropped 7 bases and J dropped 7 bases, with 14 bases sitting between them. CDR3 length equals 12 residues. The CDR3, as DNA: TGTGCCAGCACGATGAGGGTCGGGGAGCAGTACTTC. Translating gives CASTMRVGEQYF.

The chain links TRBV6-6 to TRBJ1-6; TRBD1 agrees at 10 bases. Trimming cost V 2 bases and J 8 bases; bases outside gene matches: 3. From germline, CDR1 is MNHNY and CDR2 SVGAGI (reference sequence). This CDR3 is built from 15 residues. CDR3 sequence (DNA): TGTGCCAGCAGTTACAGAGGGACAGGGGATTCACCCCTCCACTTT. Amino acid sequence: CASSYRGTGDSPLHF.

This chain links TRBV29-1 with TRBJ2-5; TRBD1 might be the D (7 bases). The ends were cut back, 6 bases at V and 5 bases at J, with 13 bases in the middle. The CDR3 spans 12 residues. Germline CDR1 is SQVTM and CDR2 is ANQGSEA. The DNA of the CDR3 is TGCAGCGTCCCGGAGGGACAGGAGACCCAGTACTTC. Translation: CSVPEGQETQYF.

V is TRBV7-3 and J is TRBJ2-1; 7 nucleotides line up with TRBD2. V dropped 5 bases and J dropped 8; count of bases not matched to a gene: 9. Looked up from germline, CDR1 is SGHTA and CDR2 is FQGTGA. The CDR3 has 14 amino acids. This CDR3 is CASSGSGPGDEQFF. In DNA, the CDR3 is TGTGCCAGCAGCGGTAGCGGGCCGGGGGATGAGCAGTTCTTC.